These 24 T cell receptor beta chains were all obtained from the same sample, sequenced in a study of early T cells in non-severe SARS-CoV-2 infection. TCRdb re-called the 5' RACE reads with MiXCR, one entry per CDR3 protein. Of about 81,000 distinct CDR3 sequences in the sample, roughly 6% were seen once. What was sequenced was whole blood. Receptor source: an adult who was a healthcare worker with PCR-confirmed SARS-CoV-2 infection or an uninfected control (not recorded which).

This clonotype was observed many times. This rearrangement joins TRBV2 to TRBJ2-7; D is possibly TRBD2 (7 bases). The V gene lost 8 bases and the J gene lost 3 bases, with 14 bases spanning the gap. This CDR3 is built from 13 residues. Germline CDR1 is SNHLY and CDR2 is FYNNEI. CDR3 residues: CASRGAFIYEQYF. The CDR3, as DNA: TGTGCCAGCCGGGGGGCTTTCATCTACGAGCAGTACTTC.

This clonotype was seen repeatedly, ten times or more. This sequence joins TRBV7-6 and TRBJ2-5; TRBD1 is a possible D gene (5 bases). This CDR3 has 15 amino acids. With 0 bases removed from V and 1 base from J, the gap between germline ends came to 9 bases. The V gene's germline CDR1 is SGHVS and CDR2 FNYEAQ. The CDR3 here is CASSLALGAQETQYF. The DNA for the CDR3 is TGTGCCAGCAGCTTAGCCCTAGGGGCCCAAGAGACCCAGTACTTC.

In its sample, this clonotype was seen many times. V and J are TRBV5-5 and TRBJ1-5; TRBD1 matches at 8 bases. The V gene's germline CDR1 is SGHKS and CDR2 YYEKEE (reference sequence). The CDR3 is made up of 14 amino acids. V trimming: 4 bases; J trimming: 7 bases; junction bases outside the gene matches: 7. The CDR3 DNA sequence: TGTGCCAGCAGCCTTACAGGGGGTGGGCAGCCCCAGCATTTT. Protein product: CASSLTGGGQPQHF. Looking up the rest from reference TRBV5-5 and TRBJ1-5 gives the full variable domain: DAGVTQSPTHLIKTRGQQVTLRCSPISGHKSVSWYQQVLGQGPQFIFQYYEKEERGRGNFPDRFSARQFPNYSSELNVNALLLGDSALYLCASSLTGGGQPQHFGDGTRLSIL.

The table lists this clonotype with a few counts. This chain uses TRBV6-6 with TRBJ1-6, with unresolved D. V was clipped by 9 bases and J by 7 bases, with 10 bases between them. This CDR3 spans 12 amino acids. CDR1 MNHNY and CDR2 SVGAGI come from the germline V gene (reference sequence). CDR3 sequence reads: CASTETNSPLHF. The CDR3, as DNA: TGTGCCAGTACCGAAACAAATTCACCCCTCCACTTT.

CDR3 bases: TGTGCCAGCAGTGAACCCGGGACAGGGGGTACAGATACGCAGTATTTT. Residues: CASSEPGTGGTDTQYF. The genes are TRBV28 and TRBJ2-3; 11 nucleotides agree with TRBD1. The CDR3 totals 16 residues. Looked up from germline, CDR1 is MDHEN and CDR2 is SYDVKM. V shed 5 bases and J 3 bases; nucleotides not matched to a gene: 7.

The gene calls are TRBV7-2 and TRBJ2-3; TRBD2 agrees at 10 bases. The germline V gene has CDR1 SGHTA and CDR2 FQGNSA. V gave up 0 bases and J gave up 4 bases; unmatched junction bases: 1. The CDR3 runs 15 residues. For the CDR3, the DNA is TGTGCCAGCAGCTTAGCTAGCGGGGGGCCAGATACGCAGTATTTT. This gives the protein CASSLASGGPDTQYF.

The V call is TRBV5-1, the J call TRBJ1-2; D remains unclear. V shed 4 bases and J shed 2 bases, with 12 bases lying between them. Germline-derived CDR1 and CDR2 are SGHRS and YFSETQ. The CDR3 is made up of 14 amino acids. The CDR3 DNA reads as TGCGCCAGCAGCCCAACAACAGAAAACTATGGCTACACCTTC. It codes for CASSPTTENYGYTF.

This clonotype was seen a few times. The J gene is TRBJ2-1, the V gene TRBV18; 12 bases match TRBD2. Per germline, CDR1 KGHSH and CDR2 LQKENI. The junction had 2 bases not matched to a gene; V was cut back by 0 bases and J by 5 bases. This CDR3 has 16 residues. CDR3: CASSPPLAGGNNEQFF. The CDR3 DNA follows: TGTGCCAGCTCACCACCGCTAGCGGGGGGGAACAATGAGCAGTTCTTC.

Only one count was recorded for this clonotype. This CDR3 fails to terminate in the conserved phenylalanine or tryptophan, so it likely reflects a read error. CDR3 nucleotide sequence: TGTGCCAGCAGTTACGCGGGGTCCTACGAGCAGTACTCC. Translating gives CASSYAGSYEQYS. The chain employs TRBV6-6 and TRBJ2-7; D may be TRBD2 (6 bases). Germline CDR1 and CDR2: MNHNY and SVGAGI (reference sequence). Trimming stripped 2 bases from V and 1 base from J, with 6 bases between. The CDR3 loop spans 13 amino acids.

In this sample, this clonotype turned up many times. The rearrangement links TRBV5-4 to TRBJ2-7; 9 bases fit TRBD1. Looked up from germline, CDR1 is SGHNT and CDR2 is YYREEE (reference sequence). V dropped 6 bases and J dropped 5; count of bases not matched to a gene: 12. This CDR3 spans 15 amino acids. The CDR3 region is CASINTGTGSNEQYF. CDR3 bases: TGTGCCAGCATCAACACCGGGACAGGGTCTAACGAGCAGTACTTC.

This clonotype was seen ten or more times. The genes are TRBV6-1 and TRBJ2-3; TRBD1 agrees at 7 bases. Germline-derived CDR1 and CDR2 are MNHNS and SASEGT. Germline trimming cut 6 bases from V and 2 bases from J; bases unmatched to any gene: 8. The CDR3 length is 15 residues. The CDR3 protein is CASSPTGAITDTQYF. The CDR3 DNA is TGTGCCAGCAGCCCAACAGGGGCGATCACAGATACGCAGTATTTT.

This clonotype occurred a few times. This chain's CDR3 is CASSLEVVTGELFF. In DNA, the CDR3 is TGCGCCAGCAGCTTGGAAGTTGTGACCGGGGAGCTGTTTTTT. The rearrangement links TRBV5-1 to TRBJ2-2; D gene uncertain. The CDR3 consists of 14 residues. Germline CDR1 reads SGHRS; CDR2 reads YFSETQ. The V gene lost 0 bases and the J gene lost 5 bases, with 8 bases spanning the gap.

This clonotype was recorded many times. CDR3 region: CASSKRETGELFF. CDR3 nucleotides: TGTGCCAGCAGTAAAAGAGAAACCGGGGAGCTGTTTTTT. V is TRBV6-1 and J is TRBJ2-2; D gene uncertain. There are 13 residues in the CDR3. Deletions cut 5 bases from V and 5 bases from J, with 9 bases between. The germline CDR1 and CDR2 sequences are MNHNS and SASEGT.

The gene calls are TRBV7-2 and TRBJ2-7; the D gene is possibly TRBD2 (7 bases). Trimming removed 5 bases from V and 4 bases from J, with 21 bases in between. Germline values: CDR1 SGHTA, CDR2 FQGNSA. The CDR3 runs to 16 residues. For the CDR3, the DNA is TGTGCCAGCAGCCCCAGGGTGGCGGGGGCGAATTACGAGCAGTACTTC. This sequence encodes CASSPRVAGANYEQYF.

This clonotype was seen more than once but under ten times. The rearrangement uses TRBV5-1 and TRBJ2-5; maybe TRBD2 (7 bases). CDR1 and CDR2 (germline): SGHRS, YFSETQ. V lost 0 bases, J lost 4 bases, and 13 bases lay in between. The length of the CDR3 is 15 residues. This CDR3 reads CASSLGTGGRETQYF. CDR3 nucleotides: TGCGCCAGCAGCTTGGGGACCGGGGGGCGAGAGACCCAGTACTTC. Full variable domain (missing parts from reference TRBV5-1 and TRBJ2-5): KAGVTQTPRYLIKTRGQQVTLSCSPISGHRSVSWYQQTPGQGLQFLFEYFSETQRNKGNFPGRFSGRQFSNSRSEMNVSTLELGDSALYLCASSLGTGGRETQYFGPGTRLLVL.

This clonotype was counted ten times or more. The CDR3 spells CASIKRQGLRENTEAFF. The CDR3, as DNA: TGTGCCAGCATCAAACGGCAGGGTTTGCGGGAGAACACTGAAGCTTTCTTT. The rearrangement links TRBV6-6 to TRBJ1-1, with a weak D call TRBD1 (5 bases). V lost 7 bases and J lost 1, with 22 bases in between. The germline CDR1 and CDR2 sequences are MNHNY and SVGAGI (reference sequence). The CDR3 has 17 residues.

This clonotype was recorded a few times. The chain couples TRBV18 to TRBJ1-3; D uncertain. Germline CDR1 KGHSH, CDR2 LQKENI. The CDR3 is 13 residues long. Deletions cut 7 bases from V and 0 bases from J, with 7 bases between. Written as DNA, the CDR3 is TGTGCCAGCTTGATCAGCTCTGGAAACACCATATATTTT. Translated, it gives CASLISSGNTIYF.

V and J are TRBV20-1 and TRBJ2-1; 7 bases are shared with TRBD2. Germline loops: CDR1 DFQATT, CDR2 SNEGSKA (reference sequence). The CDR3 contains 15 residues. V lost 1 base to trimming and J lost 6 bases; unmatched junction nucleotides: 9. This CDR3 is CSARGLIRTSNEQFF. CDR3 nucleotides: TGCAGTGCTAGAGGATTAATCAGGACTAGCAATGAGCAGTTCTTC.

This clonotype was seen only a few times. The gene calls are TRBV24-1 and TRBJ2-7, with 7 bases that match TRBD1. Germline CDR1 KGHDR, CDR2 SFDVKD. Trimming cost V 8 bases and J 4 bases; bases outside gene matches: 16. The CDR3 has 16 residues. The DNA for the CDR3 is TGTGCCACCAACAAGGACCAGTCAGGGGGTTTTTACGAGCAGTACTTC. The encoded protein is CATNKDQSGGFYEQYF.

The chain recombines TRBV5-1 with TRBJ1-1, with TRBD1 matching 7 bases. The CDR3 covers 15 residues. V lost 0 bases and J lost 5; bases outside the gene matches: 7. From germline, CDR1 is SGHRS and CDR2 YFSETQ. The chain's CDR3 is CASSLAEGAGTEAFF. The CDR3 region has the DNA TGCGCCAGCAGCTTGGCCGAGGGGGCTGGGACTGAAGCTTTCTTT.

This clonotype was seen ten or more times. This sequence joins TRBV6-6 and TRBJ2-2, with 9 nucleotides matching TRBD1. V shed 5 bases and J 3 bases; nucleotides not matched to a gene: 4. The germline CDR1 and CDR2 sequences are MNHNY and SVGAGI (reference sequence). CDR3 length: 15 amino acids. The CDR3: CASSRGQGHTGELFF. The CDR3, as DNA: TGTGCCAGCAGTCGCGGACAGGGGCACACCGGGGAGCTGTTTTTT.

This clonotype was counted only a few times. J is TRBJ1-2 and V is TRBV4-2; D is ambiguous. The CDR3 spans 16 residues. Germline V lookup: CDR1 LGHNA, CDR2 YNFKEQ. V was trimmed by 1 base and J by 2 bases, leaving 14 bases between them. CDR3 coding DNA: TGTGCCAGCAGCCAAGGATCTGAGATCAGAAACTATGGCTACACCTTC. This codes for CASSQGSEIRNYGYTF.

This clonotype was seen many times. V and J are TRBV20-1 and TRBJ2-5; TRBD2 aligns across 7 bases. The CDR3 contains 14 residues. The V gene's germline CDR1 is DFQATT and CDR2 SNEGSKA (reference sequence). J was trimmed by 5 bases and V by 0 bases; bases with no gene match: 6. The CDR3 loop is CSARDQGGSETQYF. CDR3 DNA sequence: TGCAGTGCTAGAGATCAGGGAGGGAGCGAGACCCAGTACTTC.

This clonotype was picked up many times. The rearrangement uses TRBV27 and TRBJ1-5, with 7 bases that match TRBD1. V gave up 5 bases and J gave up 5 bases; unmatched junction bases: 9. CDR3 length: 15 amino acids. Germline CDR1 reads MNHEY; CDR2 reads SMNVEV (reference sequence). CDR3 coding DNA: TGTGCCAGCAGTCGACAGGGTTTTTCAGATCAGCCCCAGCATTTT. It encodes CASSRQGFSDQPQHF.